Listed below are T cell receptor beta chains from one sample, sequenced in a study of shared clonotypes between healthy human individuals. Measured with immunoSEQ multiplex PCR; TCRdb has only the in-frame clones, and not every one. The data show about 1.9 million clones, with about 93% seen just once and about 1.6% held by the top ten. Material: naive CD8+ T cells from PBMCs. The receptors were gathered from a young man in good health. Some clones in this sample may be carry-over from other donors' samples. CDR3s include the opening cysteine and the closing phenylalanine or tryptophan. The D gene is left open where the match is weak. Expanded clones are given a class, and other clones once, few, many or no size at all.

CDR3aa	CDR3nt	v_gene	j_gene	d_gene	abundance
CASSLARDRDTGELFF	TGTGCCAGCAGCTTGGCCCGAGATAGGGACACCGGGGAGCTGTTTTTT	TRBV5-6	TRBJ2-2	NA	NA
CASSVVGTGLDTEAFF	TGTGCCAGCAGCGTAGTTGGGACAGGGCTGGACACTGAAGCTTTCTTT	TRBV9	TRBJ1-1	TRBD1	NA
CASSQAPREAFF	TGCGCCAGCAGCCAAGCCCCCAGAGAAGCTTTCTTT	TRBV4-1	TRBJ1-1	NA	NA
CASSFTSGAGTDTQYF	TGTGCCAGCAGTTTCACTAGCGGAGCGGGCACAGATACGCAGTATTTT	TRBV6-5	TRBJ2-3	TRBD2	NA
CASSLDMTSGTFRETQYF	TGTGCCAGCAGCTTAGATATGACTAGCGGGACGTTCCGGGAGACCCAGTACTTC	TRBV7-9	TRBJ2-5	TRBD2	NA
CATSREGQGAGEQYF	TGTGCCACCAGCAGAGAGGGACAGGGGGCGGGGGAGCAGTACTTC	TRBV15	TRBJ2-7	TRBD1	once
CASSSLDRTYGYTF	TGTGCCAGCAGCTCCCTGGACAGGACCTATGGCTACACCTTC	TRBV7-9	TRBJ1-2	TRBD1	NA
CSVVAPRYEQYF	TGCAGCGTTGTGGCCCCACGCTACGAGCAGTACTTC	TRBV29-1	TRBJ2-7	NA	NA
CSVEAEGSSTGRPAYEQYF	TGCAGCGTTGAAGCAGAGGGGAGCTCAACAGGGAGGCCCGCCTACGAGCAGTACTTC	TRBV29-1	TRBJ2-7	NA	NA
CASRELADTQYF	TGTGCCAGCAGAGAGTTGGCGGATACGCAGTATTTT	TRBV28	TRBJ2-3	NA	NA
CASSLGQANNQPQHF	TGTGCCAGCAGCTTGGGACAGGCCAACAATCAGCCCCAGCATTTT	TRBV7-9	TRBJ1-5	TRBD1	NA
CASKSGRADEQFF	TGTGCCAGCAAGAGCGGGAGGGCCGATGAGCAGTTCTTC	TRBV2	TRBJ2-1	TRBD2	NA
CASSFLLTGGGQPQHF	TGTGCCAGCAGCTTCCTCTTGACAGGGGGAGGGCAGCCCCAGCATTTT	TRBV5-8	TRBJ1-5	TRBD1	NA
CASSLVGVGYEQYF	TGTGCCAGCAGCTTAGTGGGGGTGGGCTACGAGCAGTACTTC	TRBV7-9	TRBJ2-7	NA	NA
CASSSGQGSGQPQHF	TGTGCCAGCAGCTCTGGACAGGGCAGCGGTCAGCCCCAGCATTTT	TRBV5-6	TRBJ1-5	TRBD1	NA
CALLRTTNAYEQYF	TGTGCCTTGCTGCGGACTACTAACGCCTACGAGCAGTACTTC	TRBV30	TRBJ2-7	NA	NA
CASSPSGSSYNEQFF	TGTGCCAGCAGCCCCTCGGGGAGCTCCTACAATGAGCAGTTCTTC	TRBV27	TRBJ2-1	NA	once
CASSVGQGATYEQYF	TGCGCCAGCAGCGTGGGACAGGGGGCCACTTACGAGCAGTACTTC	TRBV5-1	TRBJ2-7	TRBD1	NA
CASSGLAGEYYEQYF	TGTGCCAGCAGTGGACTAGCGGGAGAATACTACGAGCAGTACTTC	TRBV2	TRBJ2-7	TRBD2	NA
CASSIIHEQYF	TGTGCCAGCAGTATAATCCACGAGCAGTACTTC	TRBV5-4	TRBJ2-7	NA	NA
CASSLVFGGAKTQYF	TGTGCCAGCAGTTTAGTTTTTGGAGGGGCCAAGACCCAGTACTTC	TRBV27	TRBJ2-5	NA	NA
CASSEGGPSGAYEQYF	TGTGCCAGCAGCGAAGGTGGGCCTAGCGGGGCCTACGAGCAGTACTTC	TRBV7-9	TRBJ2-7	TRBD2	NA
CASSQGTSGINEQFF	TGTGCCAGCAGCCAAGGGACTAGCGGGATCAATGAGCAGTTCTTC	TRBV4-2	TRBJ2-1	TRBD2	NA
CASSFVRDWTYNEQFF	TGTGCCAGCAGCTTCGTCCGGGACTGGACCTACAATGAGCAGTTCTTC	TRBV7-9	TRBJ2-1	NA	NA
CASSPLTGTTGTEAFF	TGCGCCAGCAGCCCCCTGACAGGCACAACGGGGACTGAAGCTTTCTTT	TRBV4-3	TRBJ1-1	NA	NA
CASSLMRTGGGQPQHF	TGTGCCAGCAGTTTAATGAGGACAGGGGGTGGCCAGCCCCAGCATTTT	TRBV28	TRBJ1-5	TRBD1	NA
CASRSGLTGELFF	TGTGCCAGCAGGTCAGGGCTCACCGGGGAGCTGTTTTTT	TRBV2	TRBJ2-2	NA	NA
CASSLAAGHTDTQYF	TGTGCCAGCAGCTTAGCTGCGGGACACACAGATACGCAGTATTTT	TRBV7-8	TRBJ2-3	NA	NA
CASSGVGRRLVTEAFF	TGTGCCAGCAGTGGAGTGGGTCGACGGTTAGTCACTGAAGCTTTCTTT	TRBV25-1	TRBJ1-1	NA	few
CASSDYSGNGYEQYF	TGTGCCAGTAGTGACTATAGCGGGAACGGGTACGAGCAGTACTTC	TRBV19	TRBJ2-7	TRBD2	once
CASSARRDGYEQYF	TGTGCCAGCAGCGCGCGGCGGGATGGATACGAGCAGTACTTC	TRBV11-3	TRBJ2-7	NA	NA
CATSAITGVGGYTF	TGTGCCACCAGCGCTATTACTGGGGTAGGTGGCTACACCTTC	TRBV15	TRBJ1-2	NA	NA
CASSLALFNSSYEQYF	TGTGCCAGCAGCTTAGCGCTTTTTAACAGCTCCTACGAGCAGTACTTC	TRBV7-9	TRBJ2-7	NA	NA
CASSAKQQISQGTEAFF	TGTGCCAGTAGTGCAAAACAGCAAATCTCCCAGGGGACTGAAGCTTTCTTT	TRBV19	TRBJ1-1	NA	once
CASSEDWTGAGELFF	TGTGCCAGCAGTGAGGACTGGACGGGTGCCGGGGAGCTGTTTTTT	TRBV2	TRBJ2-2	NA	few
CASSLGVWDTDTQYF	TGTGCCAGCAGCTTAGGCGTCTGGGACACAGATACGCAGTATTTT	TRBV11-2	TRBJ2-3	NA	NA
CATSRGYPGPVGYTF	TGTGCCACCAGCAGAGGTTATCCGGGACCGGTTGGCTACACCTTC	TRBV15	TRBJ1-2	NA	NA
CASSSIRGSEQFF	TGTGCCAGCAGTTCGATTAGGGGGAGTGAGCAGTTCTTC	TRBV27	TRBJ2-1	NA	NA
CASSGRTGNSYEQYF	TGTGCCAGCAGCGGAAGGACAGGGAACTCCTACGAGCAGTACTTC	TRBV7-6	TRBJ2-7	TRBD1	NA
CSARGSRELFF	TGCAGTGCTAGGGGGAGCCGGGAGCTGTTTTTT	TRBV20-1	TRBJ2-2	NA	NA
CASSRGVDEQFF	TGTGCCAGCAGCCGGGGGGTCGATGAGCAGTTCTTC	TRBV11-3	TRBJ2-1	TRBD2	NA
CASSSGLAGGSYNEQFF	TGTGCCAGCAGCTCGGGACTAGCGGGAGGTTCCTACAATGAGCAGTTCTTC	TRBV7-9	TRBJ2-1	TRBD2	NA
CASSRPGAIYEQYF	TGTGCCAGCAGTCGGCCGGGGGCGATCTACGAGCAGTACTTC	TRBV27	TRBJ2-7	NA	once
CASSYSSTGNEQFF	TGTGCCAGCAGTTACTCGTCCACAGGGAATGAGCAGTTCTTC	TRBV6-6	TRBJ2-1	NA	NA
CASSSRESSYNEQFF	TGCGCCAGCAGCTCACGGGAGAGCTCCTACAATGAGCAGTTCTTC	TRBV5-1	TRBJ2-1	NA	NA
CASSILYRDFSRRNTGELFF	TGTGCCAGCAGTATCCTCTACCGGGACTTTTCTCGCCGAAACACCGGGGAGCTGTTTTTT	TRBV27	TRBJ2-2	NA	once
CATSYGTGSTEAFF	TGTGCCACCAGTTATGGGACAGGGTCCACTGAAGCTTTCTTT	TRBV27	TRBJ1-1	TRBD1	NA